This entry features one TCR beta chain sequence. Germline lookup yields CDR1 MNHEY and CDR2 SVGEGT. The CDR3 runs to 14 residues. V lost 4 bases, J lost 1 base, and 11 bases lay in between. This record comes from a study of blood T cell repertoires in COVID-19. Study details: The United States, Italy and Spain supplied acute and convalescent COVID-19 samples. Sources were T cells, B-cell-depleted T cells, or PBMCs; the material itself was cDNA or gDNA.

As processed by the authors: Estimated nucleated cell counts came from reference gene primer amplification. Assay: immunoSEQ multiplex PCR; the TCRdb copy retains only in-frame clones and omits some. The V and J calls and the clone size are those of that table, but D and trimming were determined from the DNA. The sample lists 350,000 to 400,000 clones, nearly 90% seen once, with 5% to 8.5% in the top ten. This chain connects TRBV6-2 or TRBV6-3 to TRBJ2-7, with a possible D match to TRBD2 (6 bases). The receptor was derived from a man aged 18-30 years with active or convalescent COVID-19. Sequenced sample: peripheral blood. CDR3 in DNA: TGTGCCAGCAGTTTGGGAGGAAAGTCCTACGAGCAGTACTTC. Its translation: CASSLGGKSYEQYF.